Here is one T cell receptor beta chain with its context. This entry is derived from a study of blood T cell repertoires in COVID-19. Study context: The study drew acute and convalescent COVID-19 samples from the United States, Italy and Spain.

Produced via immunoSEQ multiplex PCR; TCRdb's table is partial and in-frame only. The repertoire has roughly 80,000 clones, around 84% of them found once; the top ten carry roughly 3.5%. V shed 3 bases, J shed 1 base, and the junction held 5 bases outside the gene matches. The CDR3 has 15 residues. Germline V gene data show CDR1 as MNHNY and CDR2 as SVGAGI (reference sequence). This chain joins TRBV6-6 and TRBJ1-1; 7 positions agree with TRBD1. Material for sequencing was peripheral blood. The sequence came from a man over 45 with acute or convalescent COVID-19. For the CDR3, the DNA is TGTGCCAGCAGTTATGAGGGGGCGCCGAACACTGAAGCTTTCTTT. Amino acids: CASSYEGAPNTEAFF.